Listed below are T cell receptor beta chains from one sample, sequenced in a study of blood T cells in healthy people across ages. TCRdb called the 5' RACE reads again in MiXCR, with one record for every CDR3 protein. The data hold more than 1,400,000 distinct CDR3 sequences, with roughly 40% observed a single time. Sequencing input: blood. These receptor sequences come from a woman younger than 35 in good health. Both conserved end residues are part of each CDR3. The D gene is left open where the match is weak. Expanded clones are given a class, and other clones once, few, many or no size at all.

v_call	j_call	d_call	clone_size	cdr3_aa	cdr3_nt
TRBV12-3/TRBV12-4	TRBJ1-2	NA	few	CASRRQMSGYGYTF	TGTGCCAGCAGACGACAGATGTCAGGATATGGCTACACCTTC
TRBV27	TRBJ2-7	TRBD1	few	CASSSRGQPHYEQYF	TGTGCCAGCAGTTCAAGGGGACAGCCACACTACGAGCAGTACTTC
TRBV7-9	TRBJ2-7	TRBD2	NA	CASSSPAGVLYNEQYF	TGTGCCAGCAGCTCCCCTGCGGGAGTACTTTACAATGAGCAGTACTTC
TRBV6-6	TRBJ1-2	NA	NA	CASSYPGAGDYGYTF	TGTGCCAGCAGTTATCCGGGGGCAGGAGACTATGGCTACACCTTC
TRBV5-4	TRBJ1-4	NA	once	CASSLSFRSGEGEKKLFF	TGTGCCAGCAGCTTGTCTTTTCGTTCTGGGGAGGGAGAAAAAAAACTGTTTTTT
TRBV7-9	TRBJ2-7	NA	NA	CASSLEGDEQYF	TGTGCCAGCAGCTTAGAAGGGGACGAGCAGTACTTC
TRBV5-4	TRBJ2-7	TRBD2	NA	CASSMSGDSYEQYF	TGTGCCAGCAGCATGAGCGGGGACTCCTACGAGCAGTACTTC
TRBV5-1	TRBJ1-3	TRBD1	NA	CASSVDRVAGNTIYF	TGCGCCAGCAGCGTCGACAGGGTAGCGGGAAACACCATATATTTT
TRBV20-1	TRBJ1-1	TRBD1	few	CSAKGQGNTEAFF	TGCAGTGCTAAGGGACAGGGGAACACTGAAGCTTTCTTT
TRBV28	TRBJ2-3	TRBD2	few	CASTLIRGGTDTQYF	TGTGCCAGCACCTTAATACGGGGGGGAACAGATACGCAGTATTTT
TRBV6-1	TRBJ1-1	NA	NA	CASRTTEAFF	TGTGCCAGTAGGACCACTGAAGCTTTCTTT
TRBV6-5	TRBJ1-5	NA	NA	CASSFKSAGLMNQPQHF	TGTGCCAGCAGTTTCAAGAGTGCGGGATTGATGAATCAGCCCCAGCATTTT
TRBV7-2	TRBJ2-3	TRBD2	NA	CASSPGGGYTDTQYF	TGTGCCAGCAGCCCCGGGGGAGGGTACACAGATACGCAGTATTTT
TRBV4-2	TRBJ2-3	NA	few	CASSQVRGTDTQYF	TGCGCCAGCAGCCAAGTGAGGGGGACGGATACGCAGTATTTT
TRBV20-1	TRBJ2-3	NA	many	CSASLDTQYF	TGCAGTGCTAGTCTAGATACGCAGTATTTT
TRBV28	TRBJ2-7	TRBD1	NA	CATRTGGYEQYF	TGTGCCACCCGGACAGGGGGCTACGAGCAGTACTTC
TRBV6-1	TRBJ1-5	NA	NA	CASSRTPLGQPQHF	TGTGCCAGCAGTAGGACGCCTCTTGGTCAGCCCCAGCATTTT
TRBV27	TRBJ1-1	NA	NA	CASMKGDTEAFF	TGTGCCAGCATGAAGGGCGACACTGAAGCTTTCTTT
TRBV12-3/TRBV12-4	TRBJ2-2	TRBD2	NA	CASSGGEPGELFF	TGTGCCAGCAGTGGGGGGGAGCCCGGGGAGCTGTTTTTT
TRBV5-1	TRBJ2-1	NA	NA	CASSPDIEETQFF	TGCGCCAGCAGCCCGGACATCGAAGAGACCCAGTTCTTC
TRBV15	TRBJ2-7	NA	few	CATSRASNYEQYF	TGTGCCACCAGCCGGGCGTCCAACTACGAGCAGTACTTC
TRBV5-1	TRBJ2-1	NA	many	CASSLSRYNEQFF	TGCGCCAGCAGCTTGAGCCGTTACAATGAGCAGTTCTTC
TRBV2	TRBJ2-3	TRBD2	once	CASEQGTSSDTQYF	TGTGCCAGCGAACAAGGGACTAGCTCGGATACGCAGTATTTT